The rows below give T cell receptor beta chains drawn from one sample of a study of T-cell reconstitution after alpha-beta-depleted transplantation in children. MiXCR was run by TCRdb on the PCR reads, yielding one entry per CDR3 protein. This table has roughly 500,000 distinct CDR3 sequences, more than 9% appearing once. The sample consisted of PBMCs, taken before TCRalphabeta/CD19-depleted stem cell transplant. The source of these receptors is a child under 10 years old with inherited bone marrow failure, due to receive a stem cell transplant. The CDR3 runs from the conserved cysteine through the conserved F or W. D genes are given only for firm matches. Where a row states a size, it is once, few, many or the class of an expanded clone; other rows omit it.

cdr3_aa: CAWNPGGRAQYF; cdr3_nt: TGTGCCTGGAATCCAGGGGGGAGGGCGCAGTATTTT; clone_size: few; j_call: TRBJ2-3; v_call: TRBV30; d_call: -
cdr3_aa: CSARDGVRSTEAFF; cdr3_nt: TGCAGTGCTAGAGATGGCGTTAGGAGCACTGAAGCTTTCTTT; clone_size: many; j_call: TRBJ1-1; v_call: TRBV20-1; d_call: -
cdr3_aa: CASSLGPRVAGGPDTQYF; cdr3_nt: TGCGCCAGCAGCTTGGGACCCCGGGTAGCGGGAGGCCCAGATACGCAGTATTTT; clone_size: many; j_call: TRBJ2-3; v_call: TRBV5-1; d_call: TRBD2
cdr3_aa: CASTRLRQGSYNSPLHF; cdr3_nt: TGTGCCAGCACCCGACTTCGACAGGGCTCCTATAATTCACCCCTCCACTTT; clone_size: many; j_call: TRBJ1-6; v_call: TRBV12-3/TRBV12-4; d_call: TRBD1
cdr3_aa: CATSRDPPGWGNQPQHF; cdr3_nt: TGTGCCACCAGCAGAGATCCCCCAGGGTGGGGAAATCAGCCCCAGCATTTT; clone_size: many; j_call: TRBJ1-5; v_call: TRBV15; d_call: -
cdr3_aa: CASSLAEGHPEQFF; cdr3_nt: TGTGCCAGCAGCTTGGCCGAGGGACATCCTGAGCAGTTCTTC; clone_size: many; j_call: TRBJ2-1; v_call: TRBV5-4; d_call: -
cdr3_aa: CAWSVRTWANEQFF; cdr3_nt: TGTGCCTGGAGTGTACGGACTTGGGCTAATGAGCAGTTCTTC; clone_size: -; j_call: TRBJ2-1; v_call: TRBV30; d_call: -
cdr3_aa: CASSSYPPGQGLTGELFF; cdr3_nt: TGTGCCAGCAGCTCTTACCCGCCGGGACAGGGCTTAACCGGGGAGCTGTTTTTT; clone_size: few; j_call: TRBJ2-2; v_call: TRBV11-2; d_call: TRBD1
cdr3_aa: CASSLSGENTGELFF; cdr3_nt: TGTGCCAGCAGTCTTAGCGGAGAGAACACCGGGGAGCTGTTTTTT; clone_size: -; j_call: TRBJ2-2; v_call: TRBV6-1; d_call: -
cdr3_aa: CSVLLAGGTDTQYF; cdr3_nt: TGCAGCGTTCTTTTAGCGGGAGGGACAGATACGCAGTATTTT; clone_size: many; j_call: TRBJ2-3; v_call: TRBV29-1; d_call: TRBD2
cdr3_aa: CASSLFFRLAGDTDTQYF; cdr3_nt: TGTGCCAGCAGTCTCTTCTTCCGACTAGCGGGAGACACAGATACGCAGTATTTT; clone_size: few; j_call: TRBJ2-3; v_call: TRBV12-3/TRBV12-4; d_call: TRBD2